This is a list of T cell receptor beta chains from one sample in a study of blood T cells in healthy people across ages. TCRdb redid the calling of the 5' RACE reads with MiXCR, one entry per CDR3 protein. The sample carries hundreds of thousands of distinct CDR3 sequences, around 32% recorded once. The specimen sequenced was blood. Receptor source: a woman over 75 in good health. The CDR3 runs from the conserved cysteine through the conserved F or W. The order of the fields is V gene, clone size, D gene, J gene, CDR3 protein, CDR3 DNA. D genes are given only for firm matches. Expanded clones are given a class, and other clones once, few, many or no size at all.

>TRBV20-1|once|TRBD2|TRBJ2-1
CSAKTSGHDNEQFF
TGCAGTGCGAAGACTAGCGGACATGACAATGAGCAGTTCTTC
>TRBV9|-|-|TRBJ1-1
CASSAIQGAEAFF
TGTGCCAGCAGCGCCATACAGGGCGCTGAAGCTTTCTTT
>TRBV7-9|-|-|TRBJ2-7
CASSSQAYEQYF
TGTGCCAGCAGCTCCCAGGCCTACGAGCAGTACTTC
>TRBV4-3|few|-|TRBJ2-2
CASSQESGLNTGELFF
TGCGCCAGCAGCCAAGAAAGCGGCTTGAACACCGGGGAGCTGTTTTTT
>TRBV12-3/TRBV12-4|-|-|TRBJ2-3
CASSLGTSADVQYF
TGTGCCAGCAGTTTGGGGACGAGCGCAGATGTGCAGTATTTT
>TRBV7-9|many|-|TRBJ1-4
CASSPVGRDEKLFF
TGTGCCAGCAGCCCAGTAGGGCGCGATGAAAAACTGTTTTTT
>TRBV4-2|many|TRBD1|TRBJ1-2
CASSQDLTGGDYGYTF
TGTGCCAGCAGCCAAGATTTGACAGGGGGCGACTATGGCTACACCTTC
>TRBV6-5|few|TRBD1|TRBJ2-7
CANSRQGRNEQYF
TGTGCCAACAGTCGACAGGGGCGCAATGAGCAGTACTTC
>TRBV9|-|TRBD1|TRBJ2-7
CASSEFRDRPYEQYF
TGTGCCAGCAGCGAATTCCGGGACAGACCCTACGAGCAGTACTTC
>TRBV7-8|many|TRBD2|TRBJ2-7
CASSLVASGGASYEQYF
TGTGCCAGCAGCTTAGTGGCTAGCGGGGGGGCATCCTACGAGCAGTACTTC
>TRBV6-2/TRBV6-3|-|TRBD1|TRBJ1-2
CASSYSTGNYGYTF
TGTGCCAGCAGTTACTCGACAGGGAACTATGGCTACACCTTC
>TRBV5-5|-|-|TRBJ2-3
CASTAETGTRGTDTQYF
TGTGCCAGCACCGCCGAAACCGGGACGAGGGGCACAGATACGCAGTATTTT
>TRBV15|-|-|TRBJ2-1
CATSRDSLMDRNEQFF
TGTGCCACCAGCAGGGATAGCCTGATGGACCGCAATGAGCAGTTCTTC
>TRBV7-2|-|TRBD2|TRBJ2-7
CASRLAGGLTYEQYF
TGTGCCAGCAGATTAGCGGGAGGCCTCACCTACGAGCAGTACTTC
>TRBV15|-|-|TRBJ2-7
CATSYGLPNSYERYF
TGCGCCACCAGCTATGGGCTCCCGAACTCCTACGAGCGGTACTTC
>TRBV7-9|-|-|TRBJ2-7
CASSLRPQGLEQYF
TGTGCCAGCAGCTTACGGCCACAGGGCCTCGAGCAGTACTTC
>TRBV5-1|few|-|TRBJ2-5
CASSLAGWGGEETQYF
TGCGCCAGCAGCTTGGCCGGGTGGGGGGGCGAAGAGACCCAGTACTTC
>TRBV29-1|many|-|TRBJ2-6
CSVAGGAGGANVLTF
TGCAGCGTTGCTGGGGGCGCGGGCGGGGCCAACGTCCTGACTTTC
>TRBV20-1|many|TRBD1|TRBJ2-7
CSARDLLTGSYEQYF
TGCAGTGCTAGAGATCTCTTGACAGGGTCGTACGAGCAGTACTTC
>TRBV18|many|-|TRBJ1-5
CASSPGGAFQHF
TGTGCCAGCTCACCAGGGGGCGCATTCCAGCATTTT
>TRBV25-1|many|-|TRBJ1-6
CASSDPRGGTGYSPLHF
TGTGCCAGCAGTGATCCTCGGGGGGGAACAGGTTATTCACCCCTCCACTTT
>TRBV10-3|few|-|TRBJ1-5
CAISETGTKNQPQHF
TGTGCCATCAGTGAGACCGGGACAAAGAATCAGCCCCAGCATTTT
>TRBV5-6|-|TRBD1|TRBJ1-1
CASSLEDRFNTEAFF
TGTGCCAGCAGCTTGGAGGACAGGTTCAACACTGAAGCTTTCTTT
>TRBV18|-|-|TRBJ1-1
CASSLSAGVNTEAFF
TGTGCCAGCTCCCTCTCGGCAGGTGTGAACACTGAAGCTTTCTTT
>TRBV3-1|few|TRBD2|TRBJ2-3
CASSLLGTRVGSSQYF
TGTGCCAGCAGCCTACTTGGGACTAGGGTGGGCTCTTCGCAGTATTTT
>TRBV7-9|many|-|TRBJ1-2
CASSLTIGQGNGYTF
TGTGCCAGCAGCTTAACGATCGGGCAGGGCAACGGCTACACCTTC